The clone carrying this T cell receptor beta chain has only a few counts. Its target is not known. These data are taken from a study of cytomegalovirus exposure and HLA in healthy donors. The CDR3 is 13 amino acids. Trimming took 3 bases from V and 10 from J; bases not matched to a gene: 7. From germline, CDR1 is GTSNPN and CDR2 SVGIG (reference sequence). PCR primers comprised 60 Vbeta and 13 Jbeta primers. Assay: immunoSEQ multiplex PCR; the TCRdb copy retains only in-frame clones and omits some. The table lists roughly 100,000 clones, 10% of them singletons. Study outcomes and limitations: Later work associated 16,951 TCR beta sequences with HLA alleles at 0.05 false discovery rate. Clonal expansion was found to be greater in HLA-associated TCR beta chains than in equally common others in a later analysis.

The chain employs TRBV30 and TRBJ2-5, with TRBD2 identical over 11 bases. Input material: PBMCs. The TCR originated in a man aged 35 to 55 in good health and CMV-seropositive. In DNA, the CDR3 is TGTGCCTGGAGCTCACTAGCGGGAGAAAACCAGTACTTC. Amino acids: CAWSSLAGENQYF.